This T cell receptor (beta chain) stems from a study of long-term antiretroviral therapy in people with HIV. Germline V gene sequence: CDR1 SGHTA, CDR2 FQGNSA. The trim removed 0 bases at V and 7 bases at J, leaving 7 bases unmatched. The CDR3 spans 16 residues. The authors ran the immunoSEQ assay, v3.0, at survey level. The repertoire was sequenced with immunoSEQ multiplex PCR; TCRdb's copy has only in-frame clones and lacks some. The sample contains roughly 15,000 clones, just over 90% of which appear only once. This specimen was unsorted PBMCs, taken 0.6 years after starting antiretroviral therapy. This sequence joins TRBV7-2 and TRBJ2-3, with 10 positions matching TRBD2. The origin of this receptor is a woman aged 40 to 50 with HIV. The CDR3 protein is CASSLAAGGTDYTQYF. CDR3 DNA sequence: TGTGCCAGCAGCTTAGCAGCGGGGGGGACTGATTATACGCAGTATTTT.